The next 4 T cell receptor beta chains were all read from a single sample in a study of T cells after yellow fever vaccination (dated by TCRdb to between 2018 and 2021). Libraries were prepared through 5' RACE. Sequencing took place on an Illumina HiSeq 2500. The raw public data were reprocessed by TCRdb itself: fastp quality trimming at Q25, MiXCR clonotype calling, in-frame beta chains only. Rows are unified per CDR3 protein, each entry keeping the most common DNA and genes. Within this sample are approximately 350,000 distinct CDR3 sequences, with around a tenth of them counted one time only. The top ten clonotypes cover around 19% of the sample. In light of the paper, this sample's treatment or condition label describes: live attenuated yellow fever vaccine strain. The specimen comprised PBMCs, sampled on the day of the first yellow fever vaccination. Receptor source: a man aged 18 to 30 who received the YFV17D yellow fever vaccine.

V usage is TRBV6-1 and J usage is TRBJ1-1; D uncertain. V shed 0 bases and J shed 4 bases, with 9 bases lying between them. CDR1 and CDR2 (germline): MNHNS, SASEGT. This CDR3 spans 14 amino acids. CDR3 loop: CASSEAYEATEAFF. As DNA, the CDR3 is TGTGCCAGCAGTGAAGCCTACGAGGCCACTGAAGCTTTCTTT.

Only a few counts were recorded for this clonotype. V and J are TRBV6-5 and TRBJ2-1; TRBD2 might be the D (6 bases). Germline V lookup: CDR1 MNHEY, CDR2 SVGAGI. The V gene lost 8 bases and the J gene lost 12 bases, with 14 bases spanning the gap. The CDR3 has 11 amino acids. CDR3: CASGGVGGQFF. In DNA form, the CDR3 reads TGTGCCAGCGGAGGGGTCGGGGGGCAGTTCTTC.

The V and J genes are TRBV5-1 and TRBJ1-1, with D perhaps matching TRBD1 (5 bases). The V end was cut by 2 bases, the J end by 5 bases, with 13 bases between. Germline V gene lookup returns CDR1 SGHRS and CDR2 YFSETQ. The CDR3 contains 14 residues. For the CDR3, the DNA is TGCGCCAGCAGCTTACGAACAGGCGGGACTGAAGCTTTCTTT. This codes for CASSLRTGGTEAFF.

V gene TRBV5-1 combines with J gene TRBJ2-3; tentatively, D is TRBD1 (6 bases). V lost 2 bases and J 5 bases, leaving 12 bases between the germline ends. The CDR3 spans 14 residues. CDR1 and CDR2 (germline): SGHRS, YFSETQ. The CDR3 DNA is TGCGCCAGCAGCTTACAGGGAAGGGAAGATACGCAGTATTTT. Encoded protein: CASSLQGREDTQYF.